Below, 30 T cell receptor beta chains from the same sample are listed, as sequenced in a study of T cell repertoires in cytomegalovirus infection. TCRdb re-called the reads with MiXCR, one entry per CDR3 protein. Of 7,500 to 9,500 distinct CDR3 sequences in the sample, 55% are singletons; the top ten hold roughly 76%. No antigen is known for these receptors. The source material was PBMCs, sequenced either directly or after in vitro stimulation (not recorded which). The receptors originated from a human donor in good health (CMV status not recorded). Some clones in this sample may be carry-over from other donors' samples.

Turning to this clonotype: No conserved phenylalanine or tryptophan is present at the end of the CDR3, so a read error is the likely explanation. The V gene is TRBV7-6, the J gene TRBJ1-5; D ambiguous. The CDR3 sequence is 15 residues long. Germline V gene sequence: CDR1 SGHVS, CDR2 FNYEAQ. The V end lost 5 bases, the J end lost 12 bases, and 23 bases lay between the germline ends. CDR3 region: CASSPETYSNQDQHV. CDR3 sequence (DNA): TGTGCCAGCAGCCCCGAAACATACAGCAATCAGGACCAGCATGTT.

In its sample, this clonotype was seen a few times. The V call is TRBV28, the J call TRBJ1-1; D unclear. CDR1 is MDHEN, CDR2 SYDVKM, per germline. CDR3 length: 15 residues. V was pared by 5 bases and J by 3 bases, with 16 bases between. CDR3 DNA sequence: TGTGCCAGCAGTCCCCAGGATAGGCGGGACACTGAAGCTTTCTTT. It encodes CASSPQDRRDTEAFF. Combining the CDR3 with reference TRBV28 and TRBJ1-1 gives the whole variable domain DVKVTQSSRYLVKRTGEKVFLECVQDMDHENMFWYRQDPGLGLRLIYFSYDVKMKEKGDIPEGYSVSREKKERFSLILESASTNQTSMYLCASSPQDRRDTEAFFGQGTRLTVV.

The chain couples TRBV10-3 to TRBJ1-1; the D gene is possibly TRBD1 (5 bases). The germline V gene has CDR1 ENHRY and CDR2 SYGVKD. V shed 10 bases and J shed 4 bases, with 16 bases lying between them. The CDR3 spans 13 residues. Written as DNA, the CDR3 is TGTGCCACTGGGACCCCCCGTAGCACTGAAGCTTTCTTT. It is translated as CATGTPRSTEAFF.

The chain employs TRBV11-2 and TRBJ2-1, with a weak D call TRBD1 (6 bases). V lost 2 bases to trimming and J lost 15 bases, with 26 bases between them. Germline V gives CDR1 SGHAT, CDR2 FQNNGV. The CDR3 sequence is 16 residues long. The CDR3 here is CASSLLQGSSYTDRFF. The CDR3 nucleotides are TGTGCCAGCAGCTTACTTCAGGGGAGCTCCTACACTGATAGGTTCTTC.

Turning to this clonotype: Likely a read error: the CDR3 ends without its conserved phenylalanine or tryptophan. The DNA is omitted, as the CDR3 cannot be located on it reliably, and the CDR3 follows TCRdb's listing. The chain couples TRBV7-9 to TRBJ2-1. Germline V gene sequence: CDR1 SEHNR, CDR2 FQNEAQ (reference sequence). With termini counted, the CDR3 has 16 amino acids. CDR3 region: CASRLLGISTYNAQFS.

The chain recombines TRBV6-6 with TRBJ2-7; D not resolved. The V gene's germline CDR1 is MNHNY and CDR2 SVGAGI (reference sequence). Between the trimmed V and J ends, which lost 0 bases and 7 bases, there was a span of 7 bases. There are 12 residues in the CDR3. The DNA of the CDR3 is TGTGCCAGCAGTTACTCGATTGCGGAGCAGTACTTC. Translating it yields CASSYSIAEQYF.

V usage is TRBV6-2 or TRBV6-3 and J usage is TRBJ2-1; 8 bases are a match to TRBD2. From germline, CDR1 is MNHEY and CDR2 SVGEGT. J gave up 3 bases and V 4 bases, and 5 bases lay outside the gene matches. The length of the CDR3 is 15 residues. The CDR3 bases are TGTGCCAGCAGTTCTACTAGCGGATACTACAATGAGCAGTTCTTC. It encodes CASSSTSGYYNEQFF.

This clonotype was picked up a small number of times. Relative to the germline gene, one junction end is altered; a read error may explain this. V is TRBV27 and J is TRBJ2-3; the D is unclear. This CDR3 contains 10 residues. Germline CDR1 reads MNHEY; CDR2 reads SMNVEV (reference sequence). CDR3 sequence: CSSHGDTKYF. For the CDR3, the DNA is TGTTCCAGTCACGGAGATACTAAGTATTTT.

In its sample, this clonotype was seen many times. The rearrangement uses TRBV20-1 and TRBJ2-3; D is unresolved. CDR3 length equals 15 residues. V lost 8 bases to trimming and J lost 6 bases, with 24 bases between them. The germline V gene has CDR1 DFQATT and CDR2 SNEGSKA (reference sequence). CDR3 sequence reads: CSPYPAPTTSDTQYF. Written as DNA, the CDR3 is TGCAGTCCCTATCCAGCGCCAACCACTTCGGATACGCAGTATTTT.

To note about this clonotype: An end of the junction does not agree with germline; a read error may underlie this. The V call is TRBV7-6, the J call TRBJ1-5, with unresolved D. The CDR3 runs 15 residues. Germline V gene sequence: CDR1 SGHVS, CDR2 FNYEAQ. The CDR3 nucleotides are TGTGCCAGCAGCCCAGAAACATACAGCAATCACCCCAAGCATTTC. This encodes CASSPETYSNHPKHF.

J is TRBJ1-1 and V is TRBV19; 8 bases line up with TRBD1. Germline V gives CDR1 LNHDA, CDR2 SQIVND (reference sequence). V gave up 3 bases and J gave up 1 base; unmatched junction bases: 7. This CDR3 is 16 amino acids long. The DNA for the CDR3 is TGTGCCAGTAGTATCACAGGGGGAAGGAGGAACACTGAAGCTTTCTTT. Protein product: CASSITGGRRNTEAFF.

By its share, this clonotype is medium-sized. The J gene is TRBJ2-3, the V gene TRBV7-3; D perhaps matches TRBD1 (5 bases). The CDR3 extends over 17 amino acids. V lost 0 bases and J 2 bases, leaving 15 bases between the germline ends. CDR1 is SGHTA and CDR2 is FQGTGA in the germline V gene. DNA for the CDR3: TGTGCCAGCAGCTTAACGGGGCGCAGTGGCGTCACAGATACGCAGTATTTT. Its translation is CASSLTGRSGVTDTQYF.

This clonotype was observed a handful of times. DNA of the CDR3: TGTGCCAGCAGCTTAGGAGGGAATTCCGGGGAGCTGTTTTTT. Amino acid sequence: CASSLGGNSGELFF. The V gene is TRBV7-2, the J gene TRBJ2-2; D possibly corresponds to TRBD2 (5 bases). This CDR3 region has 14 residues. The V end was cut by 1 base, the J end by 6 bases, with 9 bases between. Germline V CDR1 and CDR2: SGHTA, FQGNSA.

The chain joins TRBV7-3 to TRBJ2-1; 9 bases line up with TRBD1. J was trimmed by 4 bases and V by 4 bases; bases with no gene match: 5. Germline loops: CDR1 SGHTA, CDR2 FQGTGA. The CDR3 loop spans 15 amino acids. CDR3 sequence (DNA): TGTGCCAGCAGCTCGCGACAGGGGGTGTACAATGAGCAGTTCTTC. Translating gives CASSSRQGVYNEQFF.

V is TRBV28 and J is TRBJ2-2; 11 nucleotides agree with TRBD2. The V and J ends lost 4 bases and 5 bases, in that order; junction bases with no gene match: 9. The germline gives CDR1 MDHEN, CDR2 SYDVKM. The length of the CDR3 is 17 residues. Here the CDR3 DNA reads TGTGCCAGCAGTTCCCGACTAGCGGGACGGAGGACCGGGGAGCTGTTTTTT. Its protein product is CASSSRLAGRRTGELFF.

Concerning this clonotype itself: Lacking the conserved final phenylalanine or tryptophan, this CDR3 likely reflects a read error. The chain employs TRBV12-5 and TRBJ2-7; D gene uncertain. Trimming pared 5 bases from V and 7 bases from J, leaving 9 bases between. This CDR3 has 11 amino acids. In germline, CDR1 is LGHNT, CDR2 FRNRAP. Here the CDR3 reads CASGLPQEQYL. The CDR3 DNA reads TGTGCTAGTGGTCTACCCCAGGAGCAGTACTTA.

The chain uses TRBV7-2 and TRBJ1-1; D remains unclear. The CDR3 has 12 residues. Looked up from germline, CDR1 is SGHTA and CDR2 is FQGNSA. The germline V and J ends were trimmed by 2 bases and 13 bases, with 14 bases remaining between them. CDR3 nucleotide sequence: TGTGCCAGCAGCTTATGGTTGACTGAATATTTCTTT. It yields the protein CASSLWLTEYFF.

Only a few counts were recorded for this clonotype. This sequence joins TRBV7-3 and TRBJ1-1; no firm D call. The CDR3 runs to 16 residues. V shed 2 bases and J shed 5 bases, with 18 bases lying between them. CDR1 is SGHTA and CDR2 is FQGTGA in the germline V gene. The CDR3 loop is CASSLHDRVIRTEAFF. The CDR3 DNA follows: TGTGCCAGCAGCTTACATGATAGGGTGATTCGGACTGAAGCTTTCTTT.

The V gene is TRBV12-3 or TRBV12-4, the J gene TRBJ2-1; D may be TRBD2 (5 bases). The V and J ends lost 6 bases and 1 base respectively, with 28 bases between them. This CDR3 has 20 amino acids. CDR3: CASSSLSRRWGERSYNEQFF. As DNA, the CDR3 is TGTGCCAGCAGCTCCCTAAGCCGCCGTTGGGGAGAAAGGTCCTACAATGAGCAGTTCTTC.

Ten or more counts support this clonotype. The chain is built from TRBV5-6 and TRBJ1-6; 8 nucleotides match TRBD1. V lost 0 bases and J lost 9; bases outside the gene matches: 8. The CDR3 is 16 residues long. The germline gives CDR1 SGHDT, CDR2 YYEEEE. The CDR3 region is CASSLAQGARGSPLHF. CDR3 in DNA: TGTGCCAGCAGCTTGGCTCAGGGGGCGCGTGGTTCACCCCTCCACTTT.

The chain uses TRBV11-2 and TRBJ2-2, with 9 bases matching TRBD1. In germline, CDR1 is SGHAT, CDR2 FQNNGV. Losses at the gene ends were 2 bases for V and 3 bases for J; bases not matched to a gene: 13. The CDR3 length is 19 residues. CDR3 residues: CASSLWVPFGTGHTGELFF. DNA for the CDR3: TGTGCCAGCAGCTTATGGGTTCCATTCGGGACAGGGCACACCGGGGAGCTGTTTTTT.

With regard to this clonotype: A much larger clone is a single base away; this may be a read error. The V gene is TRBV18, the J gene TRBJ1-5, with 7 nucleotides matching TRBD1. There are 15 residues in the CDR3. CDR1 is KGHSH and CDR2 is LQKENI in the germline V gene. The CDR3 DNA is TGTGCCGGCTCTACCGCAGGACAGGAGGGGCAGCCCCAGCATTTT. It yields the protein CAGSTAGQEGQPQHF.

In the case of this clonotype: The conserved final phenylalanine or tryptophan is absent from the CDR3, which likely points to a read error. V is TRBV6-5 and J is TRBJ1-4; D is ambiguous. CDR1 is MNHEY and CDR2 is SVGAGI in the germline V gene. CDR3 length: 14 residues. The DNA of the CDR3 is TGTGCCAGCAGACCCCGGGGTCCGAATGAAACACTGTTTTGT. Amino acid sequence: CASRPRGPNETLFC.

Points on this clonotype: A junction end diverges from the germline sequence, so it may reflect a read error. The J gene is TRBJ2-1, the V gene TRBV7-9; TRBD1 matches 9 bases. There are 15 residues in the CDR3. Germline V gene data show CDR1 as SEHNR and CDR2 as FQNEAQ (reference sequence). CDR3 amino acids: CASRIGTGIYHEPFF. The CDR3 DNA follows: TGTGCCAGCAGAATTGGGACAGGGATTTACCATGAGCCGTTCTTC.

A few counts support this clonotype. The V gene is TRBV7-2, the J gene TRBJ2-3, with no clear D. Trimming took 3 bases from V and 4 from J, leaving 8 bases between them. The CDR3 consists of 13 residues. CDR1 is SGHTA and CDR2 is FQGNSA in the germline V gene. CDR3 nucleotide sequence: TGTGCCAGCAGCTTGGGTGATTCAGATACGCAGTATTTT. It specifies CASSLGDSDTQYF.

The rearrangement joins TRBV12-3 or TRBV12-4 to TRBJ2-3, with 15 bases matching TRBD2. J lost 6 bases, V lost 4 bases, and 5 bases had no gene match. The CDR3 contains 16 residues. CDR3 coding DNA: TGTGCCAGCAGTTCGGGACTAGCGGGAGGTGGGGATACGCAGTATTTT. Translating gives CASSSGLAGGGDTQYF.

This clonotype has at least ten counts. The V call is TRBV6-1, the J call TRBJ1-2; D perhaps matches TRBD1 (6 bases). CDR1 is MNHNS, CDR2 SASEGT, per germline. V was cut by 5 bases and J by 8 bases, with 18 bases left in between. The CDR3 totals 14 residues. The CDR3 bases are TGTGCCAGCAGTCCGCCTGGGGGGGCAGGGGGCTACACCTTC. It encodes CASSPPGGAGGYTF.

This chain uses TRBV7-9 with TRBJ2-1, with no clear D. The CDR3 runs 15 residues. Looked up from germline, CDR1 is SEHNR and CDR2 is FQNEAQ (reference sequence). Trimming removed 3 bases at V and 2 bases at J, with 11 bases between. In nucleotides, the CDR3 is TGTGCCAGCAGCTTGGGAATATCCACCTACAATGAGCAGTTCTTC. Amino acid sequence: CASSLGISTYNEQFF.

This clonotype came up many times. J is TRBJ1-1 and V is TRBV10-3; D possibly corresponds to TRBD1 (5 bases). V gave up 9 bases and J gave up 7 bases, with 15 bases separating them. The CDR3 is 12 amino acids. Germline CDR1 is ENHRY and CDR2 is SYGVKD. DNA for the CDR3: TGTGCCATTCGACGGGGGGGGGATGAAGCTTTCTTT. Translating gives CAIRRGGDEAFF.

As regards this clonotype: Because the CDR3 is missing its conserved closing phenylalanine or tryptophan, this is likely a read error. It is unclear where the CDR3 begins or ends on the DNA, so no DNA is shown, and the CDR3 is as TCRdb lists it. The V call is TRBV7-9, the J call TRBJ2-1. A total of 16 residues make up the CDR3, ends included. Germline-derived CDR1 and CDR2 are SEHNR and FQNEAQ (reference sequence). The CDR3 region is CASSWLGISTYTAPFL.